Shown below are 11 T cell receptor beta chains from a single sample sequenced in a study of radiotherapy plus CTLA-4 blockade in lung cancer. TCRdb's table, derived via immunoSEQ multiplex PCR, lists solely in-frame clones and lacks some. Among about 51,000 clones listed, around 79% were seen once. This specimen consisted of peripheral blood, obtained from a patient treated with radiotherapy plus ipilimumab. The receptor set was obtained from a human donor with non-small cell lung cancer whose response to radiotherapy plus ipilimumab could not be evaluated.

This chain joins TRBV7-6 and TRBJ2-1, with D uncertain. V was trimmed by 3 bases and J by 8 bases, leaving 8 bases between them. Per the germline V gene, CDR1 is SGHVS and CDR2 is FNYEAQ. CDR3 length: 12 residues. CDR3 region: CASSFLPDEQFF. In nucleotides, the CDR3 is TGTGCCAGCAGCTTCCTACCGGATGAGCAGTTCTTC.

CDR3 loop: CASSRRDGRRETQYF. CDR3 nucleotides: TGCGCCAGCTCCCGGCGGGACGGGAGACGGGAGACCCAGTACTTC. The chain recombines TRBV5-1 with TRBJ2-5; perhaps TRBD2 as D (6 bases). The germline CDR1 and CDR2 sequences are SGHRS and YFSETQ. This CDR3 has 15 residues. Trimming took 7 bases from V and 5 from J, leaving 21 bases between them.

The CDR3 reads CASSLRGGADYGYTF. In DNA form, the CDR3 reads TGTGCCAGCAGCTTAAGGGGGGGCGCGGACTATGGCTACACCTTC. V usage is TRBV7-9 and J usage is TRBJ1-2, with D perhaps TRBD1 (6 bases). The CDR3 covers 15 residues. The ends were cut back, 2 bases at V and 3 bases at J, with 13 bases in the middle. Germline V gene lookup returns CDR1 SEHNR and CDR2 FQNEAQ (reference sequence).

This clone was observed a handful of times. V usage is TRBV30 and J usage is TRBJ2-5, with D maybe TRBD2 (7 bases). The J call is doubtful: the DNA matches TRBJ2-7 better. The CDR3 covers 14 residues. Looked up from germline, CDR1 is GTSNPN and CDR2 is SVGIG (reference sequence). The CDR3 coding sequence is TGTGCCTGGAGTAGGGGGGGGGCTCTCAACGAGCAGTACTTC. It translates to CAWSRGGALNEQYF.

The V call is TRBV4-3, the J call TRBJ1-2; the D is unclear. V was shortened by 1 base and J by 4 bases, with 13 bases between the two germline ends. The CDR3 runs 15 residues. Looked up from germline, CDR1 is LGHNA and CDR2 is YSLEER. The CDR3 sequence: CASSQVTSDPYGYTF. DNA of the CDR3: TGCGCCAGCAGCCAAGTAACATCCGATCCCTATGGCTACACCTTC.

V gene TRBV27 combines with J gene TRBJ2-3; 12 bases are shared with TRBD2. The CDR3 runs 17 residues. Germline V lookup: CDR1 MNHEY, CDR2 SMNVEV (reference sequence). V lost 5 bases and J lost 5; bases outside the gene matches: 11. The DNA of the CDR3 is TGTGCCAGCAGTCCGTCCCCTCTAGCGGGAGGGTTAGATACGCAGTATTTT. Translated, it gives CASSPSPLAGGLDTQYF.

This chain joins TRBV7-9 and TRBJ2-1, with TRBD1 matching over 10 bases. CDR3 length: 14 residues. The trim removed 5 bases at V and 9 bases at J, leaving 7 bases unmatched. Germline lookup yields CDR1 SEHNR and CDR2 FQNEAQ (reference sequence). In DNA form, the CDR3 reads TGTGCCAGCAGCCAGGGACAGGGGTTGGGTGAGCAGTTCTTC. This codes for CASSQGQGLGEQFF.

This clone was recorded only once. V is TRBV5-6 and J is TRBJ1-2; TRBD1 matches at 8 bases. Germline V lookup: CDR1 SGHDT, CDR2 YYEEEE. Losses at the gene ends were 4 bases for V and 8 bases for J; bases not matched to a gene: 7. This CDR3 is built from 13 residues. The CDR3 region has the DNA TGTGCCAGCAGCCTCAGGGGGCATGAAGGCTACACCTTC. Its translation: CASSLRGHEGYTF.

The V call is TRBV30, the J call TRBJ1-2; 9 bases are shared with TRBD1. The length of the CDR3 is 15 residues. Looked up from germline, CDR1 is GTSNPN and CDR2 is SVGIG (reference sequence). With 4 bases clipped from V and 4 bases from J, the junction kept 10 bases outside the gene matches. The CDR3 DNA sequence: TGTGCCTGGACGCCTCCGGGACAGGGAGGCTATGGCTACACCTTC. Translation: CAWTPPGQGGYGYTF.

CDR3 in amino acids: CASTSVGRVGETQYF. The CDR3 DNA is TGTGCCAGCACCTCGGTGGGGCGCGTTGGCGAGACCCAGTACTTC. V usage is TRBV28 and J usage is TRBJ2-5; D might be TRBD1 (5 bases). V was clipped by 7 bases and J by 5 bases, with 20 bases between them. The CDR3 length is 15 residues. Germline CDR1 is MDHEN and CDR2 is SYDVKM.

Comments on this clone: Only one base separates this from a far larger clonotype, so it likely reflects a read error. The rearrangement joins TRBV9 to TRBJ2-1, with D uncertain. This CDR3 is 17 amino acids long. Germline CDR1 and CDR2: SGDLS and YYNGEE. The CDR3 sequence: CARSPTGTGGFYNEQFF. CDR3 DNA: TGTGCCCGCAGCCCCACGGGTACTGGCGGATTCTACAATGAGCAGTTCTTC.